This entry describes one T cell receptor beta chain. This specimen belongs to a study of blood T cell repertoires in COVID-19. Participants were aged about 18 to 89 years from around 26 US areas. The trim removed 4 bases at V and 4 bases at J, leaving 7 bases unmatched. This CDR3 has 14 amino acids. Germline CDR1 SGHRS, CDR2 YFSETQ. The protocol was immunoSEQ multiplex PCR, while the TCRdb copy is restricted to in-frame clones and leaves out a portion. Here the sample spans roughly 180,000 clones, roughly nine tenths being singletons. The chain combines TRBV5-1 with TRBJ1-1; 7 nucleotides agree with TRBD1. The clonotype originates from a woman in her 30s who had recovered from COVID-19. Source material: PBMCs or T cells enriched from blood (not recorded which). CDR3 amino acids: CASSMGQSITEAFF. CDR3 DNA: TGCGCCAGCAGCATGGGACAGTCTATCACTGAAGCTTTCTTT.